This TCR beta chain was observed in a study of low-dose radiotherapy and immunotherapy resistance in tumors. Overall study context: Nivolumab was given to patients as a 240 mg flat dose every two weeks, and ipilimumab at 1 mg/kg every six weeks. Both were delivered intravenously. Cyclophosphamide infusions of 200 mg/m2 came every two weeks, one day before radiation-immunotherapy.

Covering alpha and beta chains, TRAV- and TRBV-specific primers were used for the first-strand cDNA. TCR amplification ran approximately 20 PCR cycles using constant-region and V-primer adapter primers. Via MiXCR, TCRdb re-called the reads, giving one row per CDR3 protein. The data hold tens of thousands of distinct CDR3 sequences, with 20% to 25% observed a single time. Germline CDR1 LNHDA, CDR2 SQIVND (reference sequence). The CDR3 length is 14 residues. V was cut by 1 base and J by 6 bases, with 12 bases left in between. Regarding time point: after trial treatment. Treatment in this sample: LDRT plus nivolumab, ipilimumab, low-dose cyclophosphamide and aspirin (RACIN trial). The donors' regimen was nivolumab, ipilimumab, aspirin, low-dose cyclophosphamide and low-dose radiotherapy. This clonotype was seen at least ten times.

V usage is TRBV19 and J usage is TRBJ1-2; D is undetermined. The sequenced sample was PBMCs, obtained after low-dose radiotherapy plus immunotherapy. This sequence was found in a female donor with ovarian cancer. The CDR3: CASSIGGEPDGYTF. CDR3 nucleotides: TGTGCCAGTAGTATAGGCGGGGAACCTGATGGCTACACCTTC. Together with reference TRBV19 and TRBJ1-2, the CDR3 gives the full variable domain: DGGITQSPKYLFRKEGQNVTLSCEQNLNHDAMYWYRQDPGQGLRLIYYSQIVNDFQKGDIAEGYSVSREKKESFPLTVTSAQKNPTAFYLCASSIGGEPDGYTFGSGTRLTVV.